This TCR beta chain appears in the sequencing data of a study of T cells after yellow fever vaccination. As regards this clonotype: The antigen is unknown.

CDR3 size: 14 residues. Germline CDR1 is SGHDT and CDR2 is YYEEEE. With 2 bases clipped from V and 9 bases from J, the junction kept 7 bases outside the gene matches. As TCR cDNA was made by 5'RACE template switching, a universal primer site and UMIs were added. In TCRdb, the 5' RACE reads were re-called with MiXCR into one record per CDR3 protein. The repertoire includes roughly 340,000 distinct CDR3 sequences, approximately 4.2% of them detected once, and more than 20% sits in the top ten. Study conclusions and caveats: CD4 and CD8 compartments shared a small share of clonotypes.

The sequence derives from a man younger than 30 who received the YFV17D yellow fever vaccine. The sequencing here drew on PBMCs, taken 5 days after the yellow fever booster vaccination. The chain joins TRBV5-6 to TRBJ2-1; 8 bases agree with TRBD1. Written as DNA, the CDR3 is TGTGCCAGCAGCTTCGACAGGGGAACGGGTGAGCAGTTCTTC. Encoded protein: CASSFDRGTGEQFF.